This paragraph covers one T cell receptor beta chain sequence. These data are taken from a study of blood T cell repertoires in COVID-19. Whole-study context: Acute and convalescent COVID-19 samples came from the United States, Italy and Spain.

Here immunoSEQ multiplex PCR was the method, and the copy in TCRdb shows in-frame clones only, minus some. The sample carries about 230,000 clones, roughly 83% recorded once. The CDR3 runs to 14 residues. The V gene's germline CDR1 is MNHEY and CDR2 SVGEGT. V dropped 0 bases and J dropped 8 bases, with 11 bases sitting between them. The receptor was isolated from a woman in her forties or fifties with acute or convalescent COVID-19. The V and J genes are TRBV6-2 or TRBV6-3 and TRBJ1-5, with D possibly being TRBD1 (6 bases). The specimen was peripheral blood. CDR3 loop: CASSYSGTGKPQHF. The DNA for the CDR3 is TGTGCCAGCAGTTACTCAGGTACAGGGAAGCCCCAGCATTTT.